These 18 T cell receptor beta chains share one sample of origin, sequenced in a study of tumor and adjacent non-tumor tissue in lung cancer. No cell sorting was done before RNA was extracted from the tissue. A modified ARM-PCR protocol with three rounds of nested PCR amplified TCRbeta. TCRdb reprocessed the multiplex PCR reads with MiXCR, giving one entry per CDR3 protein. The sample yields around 140,000 distinct CDR3 sequences, approximately 70% seen once. Input material: lung tumor tissue. The receptors derive from a man in his sixties with small cell lung cancer.

The CDR3 sequence: CASRPNVQFF. Written as DNA, the CDR3 is TGTGCCAGCAGGCCGAACGTGCAGTTCTTC. The chain joins TRBV11-2 to TRBJ2-1; D unresolved. This CDR3 comprises 10 residues. Trimming cost V 6 bases and J 12 bases, with 9 bases left between them. Germline V gene sequence: CDR1 SGHAT, CDR2 FQNNGV.

A note on this clonotype: This may be a read error, as it is one base from a much larger clone. The rearrangement links TRBV11-2 to TRBJ2-7; 10 bases map to TRBD2. CDR1 and CDR2 from the germline V gene are SGHAT and FQNNGV. Trimming at V came to 5 bases and at J to 0 bases, leaving 7 bases not matched to a gene. The CDR3 is 16 amino acids. The CDR3 here is CASSITSGDLSYEQYF. CDR3 DNA sequence: TGTGCCAGCAGCATCACTAGCGGGGACCTCTCCTACGAGCAGTACTTC. Full variable domain (outside the CDR3, taken from reference TRBV11-2 and TRBJ2-7): EAGVAQSPRYKIIEKRQSVAFWCNPISGHATLYWYQQILGQGPKLLIQFQNNGVVDDSQLPKDRFSAERLKGVDSTLKIQPAKLEDSAVYLCASSITSGDLSYEQYFGPGTRLTVT.

In DNA, the CDR3 is TGTGCCAGTTCATCCGATACAGGGACAGATACGCAGTATTTT. This codes for CASSSDTGTDTQYF. The rearrangement joins TRBV18 to TRBJ2-3, with a weak D call TRBD1 (6 bases). Germline-derived CDR1 and CDR2 are KGHSH and LQKENI. Trimming removed 9 bases from V and 3 bases from J, with 16 bases in between. This CDR3 region has 14 residues.

Comments on this clonotype: A read error is possible here, since a much larger clone lies one base away. The chain joins TRBV24-1 to TRBJ2-1; TRBD1 aligns across 10 bases. Per the germline V gene, CDR1 is KGHDR and CDR2 is SFDVKD. This CDR3 has 15 amino acids. CDR3 region: CGTSDPGTGDNEQFF. CDR3 DNA: TGTGGCACCAGTGATCCCGGGACAGGGGACAATGAGCAGTTCTTC.

As regards this clonotype: A much larger clone lies a single base off, so this may be a read error. V and J are TRBV12-3 or TRBV12-4 and TRBJ1-1; D is undetermined. The length of the CDR3 is 15 residues. The CDR3 DNA follows: TGTGCCAGCACTTTAGGTCAGGAACAGAACACTGAAGCTTTCTTT. This sequence encodes CASTLGQEQNTEAFF.

This rearrangement joins TRBV20-1 to TRBJ2-2; the D gene is possibly TRBD2 (6 bases). Per germline, CDR1 DFQATT and CDR2 SNEGSKA (reference sequence). Trimming removed 6 bases from V and 4 bases from J, with 12 bases in between. The CDR3 is made up of 13 amino acids. The CDR3 spells CSAMAGGTGELFF. The CDR3 DNA reads as TGCAGTGCCATGGCCGGGGGCACCGGGGAGCTGTTTTTT.

This clonotype was observed a handful of times. This rearrangement joins TRBV28 to TRBJ2-7; D unresolved. The CDR3 runs 13 residues. V was shortened by 6 bases and J by 0 bases, with 9 bases between the two germline ends. The germline gives CDR1 MDHEN, CDR2 SYDVKM. CDR3 DNA: TGTGCCAGCAGAGTACCAAGCTCCTACGAGCAGTACTTC. This translates into CASRVPSSYEQYF.

The chain uses TRBV6-6 and TRBJ1-3; TRBD1 matches 7 bases. The germline V gene encodes CDR1 MNHNY and CDR2 SVGAGI (reference sequence). J lost 10 bases, V lost 6 bases, and 15 bases had no gene match. The CDR3 is 15 amino acids. The CDR3 loop is CASRPDREKGWTIYF. CDR3 bases: TGTGCCAGCAGACCTGACAGGGAAAAAGGCTGGACCATATATTTT.

This clonotype was observed once. CDR3 region: CASTDSGRPNEQFF. The CDR3 DNA follows: TGTGCCAGTACAGATAGCGGGCGTCCCAATGAGCAGTTCTTC. This chain joins TRBV6-5 and TRBJ2-1, with 7 bases matching TRBD2. V dropped 9 bases and J dropped 6; count of bases not matched to a gene: 11. The length of the CDR3 is 14 residues. Germline CDR1 reads MNHEY; CDR2 reads SVGAGI.

Concerning this clonotype itself: Mismatch with germline at one junction end may stem from a read error. The chain combines TRBV11-2 with TRBJ2-1; TRBD1 might be the D (5 bases). CDR1 is SGHAT and CDR2 is FQNNGV in the germline V gene. The CDR3 has 14 amino acids. The CDR3: CTSQQPQGDNEQFF. The CDR3 DNA reads as TGTACCAGCCAGCAGCCGCAGGGCGACAATGAGCAGTTCTTC.

With regard to this clonotype: Because the CDR3 is missing its conserved closing phenylalanine or tryptophan, this is likely a read error. V usage is TRBV6-6 and J usage is TRBJ2-5, with 7 bases lining up with TRBD1. Germline V gene sequence: CDR1 MNHNY, CDR2 SVGAGI (reference sequence). There are 13 residues in the CDR3. After removal of 2 bases from V and 6 bases from J, the junction contained 3 bases not matched to a gene. The CDR3 DNA reads TGTGCCAGCAGTTACGGACAGGTGAAGACCCAGTACATC. Protein sequence: CASSYGQVKTQYI.

There are many counts of this clonotype. V and J are TRBV12-3 or TRBV12-4 and TRBJ2-3; 11 nucleotides match TRBD2. This CDR3 comprises 19 residues. With V trimmed by 5 bases and J by 2 bases, 15 bases remained unmatched. In nucleotides, the CDR3 is TGTGCCAGCAGTCATCCGGGACTAGCGGAAACCATTAACACAGATACGCAGTATTTT. Its protein product is CASSHPGLAETINTDTQYF.

A word on this clonotype: An end of the junction differs from the germline gene, which may be a read error. The CDR3 DNA reads as TGTGCCAGCTCACCTGGGACAGACTATGACTACACCTTC. As protein: CASSPGTDYDYTF. This chain links TRBV18 with TRBJ1-2, with 7 bases aligning to TRBD1. Germline assignment: CDR1 KGHSH and CDR2 LQKENI. The CDR3 sequence is 13 residues long.

The V call is TRBV6-1, the J call TRBJ1-2; unclear D gene. V was pared by 2 bases and J by 10 bases, with 14 bases between. CDR3 length: 13 amino acids. CDR1 is MNHNS, CDR2 SASEGT, per germline. CDR3 protein: CASSELWATDYTF. The CDR3 bases are TGTGCCAGCAGTGAACTTTGGGCGACTGACTACACCTTC.

The CDR3 DNA is TGCAGTGCTAGGCGCCCGGGGACAACGACGCGCCAGCCCCAGCATTTT. This encodes CSARRPGTTTRQPQHF. This sequence joins TRBV20-1 and TRBJ1-5; tentatively, D is TRBD1 (6 bases). V lost 3 bases to trimming and J lost 7 bases, with 22 bases between them. This CDR3 contains 16 residues. CDR1 DFQATT and CDR2 SNEGSKA come from the germline V gene (reference sequence).

For this clonotype: A read error may explain this, as a much larger clone is one base away. The chain has TRBV29-1 and TRBJ2-5, with D perhaps matching TRBD1 or TRBD2 (6 bases each). The CDR3 is made up of 14 amino acids. The germline V gene encodes CDR1 SQVTM and CDR2 ANQGSEA. The V gene lost 5 bases and the J gene lost 5 bases, with 18 bases spanning the gap. The CDR3 sequence: CSVNGPRGGETQYF. In nucleotides, the CDR3 is TGCAGCGTTAACGGGCCGCGAGGGGGGGAGACCCAGTACTTC. Looking up the rest from reference TRBV29-1 and TRBJ2-5 gives the full variable domain: SAVISQKPSRDICQRGTSLTIQCQVDSQVTMMFWYRQQPGQSLTLIATANQGSEATYESGFVIDKFPISRPNLTFSTLTVSNMSPEDSSIYLCSVNGPRGGETQYFGPGTRLLVL.

About this clonotype itself: The junction and the germline gene differ at one end; a read error may be behind it. The chain links TRBV4-1 to TRBJ1-4, with D perhaps matching TRBD1 (6 bases). Germline V gives CDR1 MGHRA, CDR2 YSYEKL. The CDR3 loop spans 16 amino acids. The CDR3 spells CANSQGDTGINERLFF. CDR3 sequence (DNA): TGCGCCAACAGCCAAGGGGATACAGGGATAAATGAAAGACTGTTTTTT.

The chain has TRBV13 and TRBJ2-3; TRBD2 matches at 8 bases. Germline V gene sequence: CDR1 PRHDT, CDR2 FYEKMQ (reference sequence). This CDR3 comprises 14 residues. V lost 9 bases and J lost 7; bases outside the gene matches: 12. The chain's CDR3 is CASSQRGGRNTQYF. The CDR3 DNA follows: TGTGCCAGTAGCCAGCGCGGGGGGCGGAATACGCAGTATTTT. Complete variable domain (other parts from reference TRBV13 and TRBJ2-3): AAGVIQSPRHLIKEKRETATLKCYPIPRHDTVYWYQQGPGQDPQFLISFYEKMQSDKGSIPDRFSAQQFSDYHSELNMSSLELGDSALYFCASSQRGGRNTQYFGPGTRLTVL.